This entry is about one T cell receptor (beta chain). The data belong to a study of blood T cell repertoires in COVID-19. Background on the study: Sources were T cells, B-cell-depleted T cells, or PBMCs; the material itself was cDNA or gDNA.

In the original processing: Reference gene primers were amplified, and this amplification served to estimate nucleated cell counts. Clones were sequenced by immunoSEQ multiplex PCR, and TCRdb holds only the in-frame ones, with some missing. V and J calls and clone size follow that table, whereas D and trimming were derived from the DNA. This table has approximately 250,000 clones, roughly 85% appearing once. The germline gives CDR1 GTSNPN, CDR2 SVGIG (reference sequence). The CDR3 sequence is 14 residues long. The V segment lost 3 bases and the J segment 2 bases; nucleotides outside the gene matches: 5.

Source material: peripheral blood. This sequence was found in a man in his 60s who had recovered from COVID-19. V is TRBV30 and J is TRBJ2-7; 9 nucleotides agree with TRBD1. As DNA, the CDR3 is TGTGCCTGGAGCGCCGGGACAGGGCCCTACGAGCAGTACTTC. Its protein product is CAWSAGTGPYEQYF.